This TCR beta chain derives from a study of blood T cells in healthy people across ages. The CDR3 extends over 14 amino acids. V lost 2 bases to trimming and J lost 5 bases; unmatched junction nucleotides: 2. With a J-beta primer mix and a sample-barcoded 5' primer, a second PCR ran 7 to 11 cycles. TCRdb analysed the 5' RACE reads with MiXCR anew, one entry per CDR3 protein. The sample lists approximately 760,000 distinct CDR3 sequences, 20% to 30% occurring once. This sample was also put to use in a study of T cells of mothers and their children.

The clonotype comes from a boy younger than 18 in good health. This chain joins TRBV12-3 or TRBV12-4 and TRBJ2-5; 10 bases fit TRBD1. The specimen was blood. CDR3 DNA: TGTGCCAGCAGTTTATTGGGACAGGGGGAGACCCAGTACTTC. This encodes CASSLLGQGETQYF.